This T cell receptor (beta chain) was profiled in a study of spatial heterogeneity in lung cancer. Study as a whole: Compared with alpha-chain sequences, beta-chain sequences were consistently detected in greater numbers.

In this sample, this clonotype turned up many times. The J segment lost 11 bases and the V segment lost 3 bases, leaving 12 bases of the junction unmatched. The CDR3 is 16 residues long. Per the germline V gene, CDR1 is ENHRY and CDR2 is SYGVKD. TCRdb reprocessed the 5' RACE reads with MiXCR, giving one entry per CDR3 protein. The data contain about 36,000 distinct CDR3 sequences, around 5.2% of them singletons. Time point here: sample taken at primary tumor resection. In each case, whole RNA from tumor, nontumor lung or frozen PBMC was sequenced unsorted. Sequences were derived from PBMCs, sampled at surgery. The rearrangement uses TRBV10-3 and TRBJ1-6; TRBD1 matches at 8 bases. This TCR derives from a female donor with early-stage non-small cell lung cancer. CDR3 nucleotide sequence: TGTGCCATCAGTGACCCCACAGGGGGGGAGCGGGCACCCCTCCACTTT. Amino acid sequence: CAISDPTGGERAPLHF.